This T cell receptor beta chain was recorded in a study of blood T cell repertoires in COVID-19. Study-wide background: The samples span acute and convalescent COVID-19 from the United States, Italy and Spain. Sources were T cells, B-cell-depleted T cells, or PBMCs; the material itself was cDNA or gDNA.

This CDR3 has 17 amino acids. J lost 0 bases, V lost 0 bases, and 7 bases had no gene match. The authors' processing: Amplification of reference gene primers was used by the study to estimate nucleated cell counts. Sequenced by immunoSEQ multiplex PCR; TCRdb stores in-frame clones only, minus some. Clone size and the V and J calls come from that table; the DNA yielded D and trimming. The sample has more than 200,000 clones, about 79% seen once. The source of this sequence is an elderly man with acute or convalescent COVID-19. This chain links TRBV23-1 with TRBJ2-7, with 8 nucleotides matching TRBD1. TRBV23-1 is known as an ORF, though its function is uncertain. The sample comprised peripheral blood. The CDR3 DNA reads TGCGCCAGCAGTCAATCCGCGGGACAGGAGAGCTCCTACGAGCAGTACTTC. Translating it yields CASSQSAGQESSYEQYF.